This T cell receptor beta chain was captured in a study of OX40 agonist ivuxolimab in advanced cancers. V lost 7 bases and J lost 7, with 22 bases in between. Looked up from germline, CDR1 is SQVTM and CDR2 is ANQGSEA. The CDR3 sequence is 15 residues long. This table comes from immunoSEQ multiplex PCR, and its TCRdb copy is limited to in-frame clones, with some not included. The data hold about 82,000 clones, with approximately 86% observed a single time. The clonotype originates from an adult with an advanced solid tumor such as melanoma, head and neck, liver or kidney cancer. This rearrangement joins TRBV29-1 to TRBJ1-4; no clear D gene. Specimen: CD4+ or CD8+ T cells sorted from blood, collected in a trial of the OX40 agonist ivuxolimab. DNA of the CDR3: TGCAGCGCCAAAGGGTCGGGAGCCGGTGGTGAAAAACTGTTTTTT. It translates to CSAKGSGAGGEKLFF.